These 9 T cell receptor beta chains were all obtained from the same sample, sequenced in a study of cytomegalovirus exposure and HLA in healthy donors (dated by TCRdb to 2015 to 2018). Library preparation employed the immunoSEQ multiplex PCR assay. The multiplex PCR relied on a mix of 60 forward primers for TCR Vbeta segments and 13 reverse primers for TCR Jbeta segments. Not all clones reach the TCRdb copy of this immuneACCESS table, which keeps in-frame sequences only. Checked studies attribute under half of the gap to unresolved V genes and leave the rest unexplained. The table for this sample lists about 160,000 clones; 65% to 85% of them were counted only once. About 2.4% of the sample rests with the top ten. Sequenced: PBMCs. These receptors originate from a male donor in good health and CMV-seronegative.

The rearrangement joins TRBV15 to TRBJ2-7, with D maybe TRBD1 (5 bases). Germline V CDR1 and CDR2: LNHNV, YYDKDF (reference sequence). There are 14 residues in the CDR3. Trimming left V 3 bases short and J 9 bases short, with 18 bases between. CDR3 sequence: CATSSTLGPLGQYF. The CDR3 DNA reads as TGTGCCACCAGCAGCACTCTGGGGCCACTGGGGCAGTACTTC. Full variable domain (missing parts from reference TRBV15 and TRBJ2-7): DAMVIQNPRYQVTQFGKPVTLSCSQTLNHNVMYWYQQKSSQAPKLLFHYYDKDFNNEADTPDNFQSRRPNTSFCFLDIRSPGLGDTAMYLCATSSTLGPLGQYFGPGTRLTVT.

V is TRBV28 and J is TRBJ2-7; 10 positions agree with TRBD2. Germline V gives CDR1 MDHEN, CDR2 SYDVKM. The CDR3 spans 18 residues. With V trimmed by 4 bases and J by 1 base, 13 bases remained unmatched. The CDR3 DNA reads TGTGCCAGCAGTTCAGTAAGGCTAGCGGGGGCCGTGTCCTACGAGCAGTACTTC. Its protein product is CASSSVRLAGAVSYEQYF.

The chain uses TRBV11-2 and TRBJ2-5; 8 nucleotides align to TRBD2. Germline V gene lookup returns CDR1 SGHAT and CDR2 FQNNGV. The CDR3 runs 15 residues. J lost 5 bases, V lost 4 bases, and 9 bases had no gene match. Here the CDR3 reads CASSSTRGGDETQYF. The CDR3 DNA follows: TGTGCCAGCAGCTCTACCCGGGGGGGTGACGAGACCCAGTACTTC.

The chain is built from TRBV2 and TRBJ1-2; 8 bases agree with TRBD1. This CDR3 spans 13 amino acids. Germline-derived CDR1 and CDR2 are SNHLY and FYNNEI. The V gene end was trimmed by 6 bases and the J gene end by 4 bases; junction bases not matched to a gene: 4. The DNA for the CDR3 is TGTGCCAGCAGCACCGACAGGGGCTATGGCTACACCTTC. The encoded protein is CASSTDRGYGYTF.

The J gene is TRBJ2-6, the V gene TRBV5-6; the D is unclear. The V and J ends lost 2 bases and 2 bases respectively, with 14 bases between them. The CDR3 totals 17 residues. CDR1 is SGHDT and CDR2 is YYEEEE in the germline V gene. This CDR3 reads CASSFVQVKAGANVLTF. The CDR3 DNA sequence: TGTGCCAGCAGCTTCGTTCAGGTAAAGGCTGGGGCCAACGTCCTGACTTTC.

The genes are TRBV5-5 and TRBJ1-3, with no clear D. The V end was cut by 5 bases, the J end by 0 bases, with 9 bases between. The CDR3 contains 14 residues. Germline CDR1 reads SGHKS; CDR2 reads YYEKEE (reference sequence). The CDR3 sequence: CASSLTDSGNTIYF. The CDR3 region has the DNA TGTGCCAGCAGTTTAACTGACTCTGGAAACACCATATATTTT.

In this sample, this clone turned up a few times. The chain has TRBV7-2 and TRBJ2-7, with a possible D match to TRBD2 (5 bases). V lost 0 bases and J 4 bases, leaving 19 bases between the germline ends. This CDR3 has 17 residues. From germline, CDR1 is SGHTA and CDR2 FQGNSA. Here the CDR3 reads CASSLAFRVGRGYEQYF. Written as DNA, the CDR3 is TGTGCCAGCAGCTTAGCGTTTCGGGTGGGGAGAGGTTACGAGCAGTACTTC. Full variable domain (rest looked up from reference TRBV7-2 and TRBJ2-7): GAGVSQSPSNKVTEKGKDVELRCDPISGHTALYWYRQSLGQGLEFLIYFQGNSAPDKSGLPSDRFSAERTGGSVSTLTIQRTQQEDSAVYLCASSLAFRVGRGYEQYFGPGTRLTVT.

V is TRBV28 and J is TRBJ2-1, with TRBD2 as a possible D gene (6 bases). V lost 6 bases and J lost 2, with 14 bases in between. The germline V gene encodes CDR1 MDHEN and CDR2 SYDVKM. CDR3 length: 15 residues. The CDR3 region is CASRSGRRAYNEQFF. The CDR3 DNA follows: TGTGCCAGCAGATCGGGGCGGAGGGCCTACAATGAGCAGTTCTTC. The variable domain in full, with the rest retrieved from reference TRBV28 and TRBJ2-1, is DVKVTQSSRYLVKRTGEKVFLECVQDMDHENMFWYRQDPGLGLRLIYFSYDVKMKEKGDIPEGYSVSREKKERFSLILESASTNQTSMYLCASRSGRRAYNEQFFGPGTRLTVL.

The DNA of the CDR3 is TGTGCCAGCAGCAGCCGGACAGGGAAAACCTACGAGCAGTACTTC. Translated: CASSSRTGKTYEQYF. The rearrangement joins TRBV7-9 to TRBJ2-7, with 8 bases matching TRBD1. The ends lost 5 bases at V and 2 bases at J; junction bases unmatched: 8. The CDR3 consists of 15 residues. Germline V gene sequence: CDR1 SEHNR, CDR2 FQNEAQ (reference sequence).